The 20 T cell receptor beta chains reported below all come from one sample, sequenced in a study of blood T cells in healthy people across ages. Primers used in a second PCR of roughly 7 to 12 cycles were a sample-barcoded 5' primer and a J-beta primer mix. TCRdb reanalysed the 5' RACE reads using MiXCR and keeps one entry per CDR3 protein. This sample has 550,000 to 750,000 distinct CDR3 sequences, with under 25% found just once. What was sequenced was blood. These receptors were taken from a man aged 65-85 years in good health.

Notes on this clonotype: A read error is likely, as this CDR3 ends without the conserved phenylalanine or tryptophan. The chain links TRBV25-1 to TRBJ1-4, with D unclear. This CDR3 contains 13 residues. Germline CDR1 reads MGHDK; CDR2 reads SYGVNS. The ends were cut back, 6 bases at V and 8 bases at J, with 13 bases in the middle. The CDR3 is CASRDEGAEKLFL. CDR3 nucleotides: TGTGCCAGCAGGGACGAGGGAGCGGAAAAACTGTTTCTT.

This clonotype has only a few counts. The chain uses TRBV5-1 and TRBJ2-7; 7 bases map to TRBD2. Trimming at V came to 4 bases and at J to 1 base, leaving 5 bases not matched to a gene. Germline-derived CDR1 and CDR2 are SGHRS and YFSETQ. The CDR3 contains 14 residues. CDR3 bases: TGCGCCAGCAGCCCTAGCGGCATGTCCTACGAGCAGTACTTC. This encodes CASSPSGMSYEQYF.

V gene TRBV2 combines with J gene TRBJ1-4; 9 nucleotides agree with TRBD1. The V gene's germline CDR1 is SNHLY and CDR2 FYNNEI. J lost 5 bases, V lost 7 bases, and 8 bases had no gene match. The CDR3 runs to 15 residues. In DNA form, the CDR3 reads TGTGCCAGCAACCTACAGGGGGCTGGGAATGAAAAACTGTTTTTT. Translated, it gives CASNLQGAGNEKLFF. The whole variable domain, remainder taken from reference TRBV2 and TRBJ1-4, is EPEVTQTPSHQVTQMGQEVILRCVPISNHLYFYWYRQILGQKVEFLVSFYNNEISEKSEIFDDQFSVERPDGSNFTLKIRSTKLEDSAMYFCASNLQGAGNEKLFFGSGTQLSVL.

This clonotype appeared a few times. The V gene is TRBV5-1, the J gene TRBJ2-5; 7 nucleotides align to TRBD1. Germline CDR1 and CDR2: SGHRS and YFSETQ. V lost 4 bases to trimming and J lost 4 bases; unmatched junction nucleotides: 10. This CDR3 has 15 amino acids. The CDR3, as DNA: TGCGCCAGCAGCCTCACTTCATCAGGGGGAGAGACCCAGTACTTC. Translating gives CASSLTSSGGETQYF.

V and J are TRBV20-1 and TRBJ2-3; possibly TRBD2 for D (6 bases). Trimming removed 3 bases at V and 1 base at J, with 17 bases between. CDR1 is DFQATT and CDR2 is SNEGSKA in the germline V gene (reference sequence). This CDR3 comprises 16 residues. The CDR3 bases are TGCAGTGCTAGGCCCTCGGGCGGGACCCGCACAGATACGCAGTATTTT. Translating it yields CSARPSGGTRTDTQYF.

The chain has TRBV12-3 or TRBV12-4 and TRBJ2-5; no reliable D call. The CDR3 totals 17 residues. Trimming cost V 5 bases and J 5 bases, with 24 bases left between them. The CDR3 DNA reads TGTGCCAGCAGTCGAATCGGACGCGTATCCCGGCTCGAGACCCAGTACTTC. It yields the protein CASSRIGRVSRLETQYF.

Written as DNA, the CDR3 is TGCGCCAGCAGCTTGGACCAGAGTCCTAGCACAGATACGCAGTATTTT. This sequence encodes CASSLDQSPSTDTQYF. J is TRBJ2-3 and V is TRBV5-1; D not resolved. The CDR3 loop spans 16 amino acids. Germline V gene lookup returns CDR1 SGHRS and CDR2 YFSETQ. Trimming removed 0 bases from V and 0 bases from J, with 11 bases in between.

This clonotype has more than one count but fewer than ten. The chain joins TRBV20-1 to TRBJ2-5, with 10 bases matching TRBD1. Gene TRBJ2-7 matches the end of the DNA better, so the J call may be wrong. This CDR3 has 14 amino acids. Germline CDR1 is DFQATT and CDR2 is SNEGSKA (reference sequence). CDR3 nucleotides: TGCAGTGCTAGACTTGGGACAGGGGTCAACGAGCAGTACTTC. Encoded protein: CSARLGTGVNEQYF.

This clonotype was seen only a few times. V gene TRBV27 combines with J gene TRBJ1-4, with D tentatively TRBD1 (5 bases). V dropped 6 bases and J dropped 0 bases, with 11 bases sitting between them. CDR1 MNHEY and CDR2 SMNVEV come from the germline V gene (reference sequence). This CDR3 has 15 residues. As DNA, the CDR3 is TGTGCCAGCAGGAGGAGGACAACAACTAATGAAAAACTGTTTTTT. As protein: CASRRRTTTNEKLFF.

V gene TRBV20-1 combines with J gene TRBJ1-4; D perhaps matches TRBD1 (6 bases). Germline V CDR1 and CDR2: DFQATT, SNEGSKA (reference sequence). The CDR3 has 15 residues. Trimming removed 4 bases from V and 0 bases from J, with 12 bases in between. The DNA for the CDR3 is TGCAGTGCTATCGGGGGCGAGTCAACTAATGAAAAACTGTTTTTT. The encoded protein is CSAIGGESTNEKLFF.

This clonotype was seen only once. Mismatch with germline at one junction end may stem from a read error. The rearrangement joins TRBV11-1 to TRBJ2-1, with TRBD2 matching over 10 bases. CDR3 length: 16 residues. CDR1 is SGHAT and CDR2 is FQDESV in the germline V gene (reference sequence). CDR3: CASRLAGGTNYNEQFF. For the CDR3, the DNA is TGTGCCAGCAGGTTAGCGGGAGGCACAAACTACAATGAGCAGTTCTTC.

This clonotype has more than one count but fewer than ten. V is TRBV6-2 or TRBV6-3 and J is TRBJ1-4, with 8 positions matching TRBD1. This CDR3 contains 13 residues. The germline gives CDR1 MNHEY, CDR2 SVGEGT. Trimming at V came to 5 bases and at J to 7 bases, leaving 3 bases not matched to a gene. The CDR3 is CASSPDRVEKLFF. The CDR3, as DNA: TGTGCCAGCAGTCCGGACAGGGTTGAAAAACTGTTTTTT.

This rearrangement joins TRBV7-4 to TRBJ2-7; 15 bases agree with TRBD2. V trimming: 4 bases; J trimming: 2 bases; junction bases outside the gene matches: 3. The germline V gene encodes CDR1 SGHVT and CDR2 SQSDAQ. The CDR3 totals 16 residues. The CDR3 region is CASSSRTSGRAYEQYF. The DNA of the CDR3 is TGTGCCAGCAGCTCCCGGACTAGCGGGAGGGCCTACGAGCAGTACTTC.

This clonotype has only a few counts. The CDR3 nucleotides are TGCGCCAGCGGGTCAGGGCGCACTCTCCAAGAGACCCAGTACTTC. This codes for CASGSGRTLQETQYF. The chain has TRBV5-1 and TRBJ2-5, with D tentatively TRBD1 (5 bases). CDR3 length: 15 residues. Trimming took 7 bases from V and 1 from J, leaving 17 bases between them. The germline V gene has CDR1 SGHRS and CDR2 YFSETQ. Filled out from reference TRBV5-1 and TRBJ2-5, the complete variable domain reads KAGVTQTPRYLIKTRGQQVTLSCSPISGHRSVSWYQQTPGQGLQFLFEYFSETQRNKGNFPGRFSGRQFSNSRSEMNVSTLELGDSALYLCASGSGRTLQETQYFGPGTRLLVL.

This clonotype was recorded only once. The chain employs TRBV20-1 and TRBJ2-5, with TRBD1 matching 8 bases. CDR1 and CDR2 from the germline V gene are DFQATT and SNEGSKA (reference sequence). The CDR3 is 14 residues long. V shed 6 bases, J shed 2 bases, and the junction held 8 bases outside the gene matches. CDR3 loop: CSATPDREQETQYF. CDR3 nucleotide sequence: TGCAGTGCGACCCCGGACAGGGAGCAAGAGACCCAGTACTTC.

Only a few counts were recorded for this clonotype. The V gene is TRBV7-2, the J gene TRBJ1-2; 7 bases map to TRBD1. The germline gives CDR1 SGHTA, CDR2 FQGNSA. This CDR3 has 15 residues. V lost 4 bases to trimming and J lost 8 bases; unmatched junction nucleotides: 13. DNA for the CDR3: TGTGCCAGCAGCTCAAGATTTACAGGGGATAGCGGCTACACCTTC. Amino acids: CASSSRFTGDSGYTF.

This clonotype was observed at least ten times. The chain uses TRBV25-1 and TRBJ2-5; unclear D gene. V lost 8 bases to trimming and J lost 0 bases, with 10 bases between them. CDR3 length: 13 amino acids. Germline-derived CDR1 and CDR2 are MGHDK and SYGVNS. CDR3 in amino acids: CASGFWDQETQYF. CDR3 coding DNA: TGTGCCAGCGGCTTCTGGGACCAAGAGACCCAGTACTTC.

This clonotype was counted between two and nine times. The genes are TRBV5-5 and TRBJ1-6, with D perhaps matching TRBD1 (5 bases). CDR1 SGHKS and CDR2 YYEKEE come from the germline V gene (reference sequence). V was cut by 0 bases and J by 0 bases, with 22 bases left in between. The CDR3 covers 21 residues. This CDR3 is CASSLEPRGRGQSSYNSPLHF. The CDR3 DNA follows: TGTGCCAGCAGCTTGGAGCCCCGGGGCCGTGGCCAGAGCTCCTATAATTCACCCCTCCACTTT. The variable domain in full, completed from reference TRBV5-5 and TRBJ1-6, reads DAGVTQSPTHLIKTRGQQVTLRCSPISGHKSVSWYQQVLGQGPQFIFQYYEKEERGRGNFPDRFSARQFPNYSSELNVNALLLGDSALYLCASSLEPRGRGQSSYNSPLHFGNGTRLTVT.

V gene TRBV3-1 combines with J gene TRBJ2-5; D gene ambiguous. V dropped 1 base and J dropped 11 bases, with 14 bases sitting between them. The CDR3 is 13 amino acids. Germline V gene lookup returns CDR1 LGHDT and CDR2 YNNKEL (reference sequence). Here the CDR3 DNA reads TGTGCCAGCAGCCAAGGCCCCCCGAGTGAGCAGTACTTC. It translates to CASSQGPPSEQYF.

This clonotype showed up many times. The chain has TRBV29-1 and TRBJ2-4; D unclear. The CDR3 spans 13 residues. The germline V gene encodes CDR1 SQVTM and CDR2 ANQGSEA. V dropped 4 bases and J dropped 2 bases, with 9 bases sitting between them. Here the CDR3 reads CSVAIGSKNIQYF. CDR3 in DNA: TGCAGCGTTGCTATCGGTTCCAAAAACATTCAGTACTTC.